A single sample is the source of the 9 T cell receptor beta chains below, sequenced in a study of T cells in Graves' hyperthyroidism and ophthalmopathy. What was amplified from RNA transcripts were TCR beta CDR3 regions. The TCR CDR3 first-round RT-PCR relied on the HTBI primer set. In TCRdb, the multiplex PCR reads were re-called with MiXCR into one record per CDR3 protein. The data contain approximately 370,000 distinct CDR3 sequences, about 17% of them singletons. Sequencing was carried out using blood. Receptor source: a woman under 40 with Graves' hyperthyroidism that later progressed to Graves' ophthalmopathy.

V and J are TRBV5-1 and TRBJ2-2; the D gene could be TRBD1 or TRBD2 (6 bases each). Trimming left V 5 bases short and J 3 bases short, with 20 bases between. The CDR3 covers 17 residues. From germline, CDR1 is SGHRS and CDR2 YFSETQ. CDR3 nucleotides: TGCGCCAGCAGTTCCGATGGGGGGCGCATGGACACCGGGGAGCTGTTTTTT. As protein: CASSSDGGRMDTGELFF.

This clonotype was seen repeatedly, ten times or more. The V call is TRBV12-3 or TRBV12-4, the J call TRBJ1-1; TRBD1 is a possible D gene (6 bases). V was trimmed by 5 bases and J by 4 bases, leaving 17 bases between them. The length of the CDR3 is 15 residues. The CDR3 loop is CASSQGTRGTTEAFF. The CDR3 DNA reads TGTGCCAGCAGTCAAGGGACAAGGGGGACCACTGAAGCTTTCTTT.

This clonotype was recorded many times. The rearrangement joins TRBV30 to TRBJ1-5, with 7 bases aligning to TRBD1. After removal of 0 bases from V and 6 bases from J, the junction contained 8 bases not matched to a gene. Germline V gives CDR1 GTSNPN, CDR2 SVGIG (reference sequence). There are 15 residues in the CDR3. In nucleotides, the CDR3 is TGTGCCTGGAGTGTACGGAGGACAGGTCGTCAGCCCCAGCATTTT. This translates into CAWSVRRTGRQPQHF.

The chain employs TRBV9 and TRBJ2-3, with D perhaps matching TRBD1 or TRBD2 (6 bases each). The CDR3 extends over 13 amino acids. The germline gives CDR1 SGDLS, CDR2 YYNGEE. Trimming removed 3 bases at V and 6 bases at J, with 11 bases between. In nucleotides, the CDR3 is TGTGCCAGCAGCGCCGGGGGCGCGGATACGCAGTATTTT. It translates to CASSAGGADTQYF.

The table lists this clonotype with many counts. The CDR3 nucleotides are TGTGCCAGCACCGACTGGGACACACCATACGAGCAGTACTTC. As protein: CASTDWDTPYEQYF. This rearrangement joins TRBV7-9 to TRBJ2-7; perhaps TRBD1 as D (6 bases). Germline V CDR1 and CDR2: SEHNR, FQNEAQ (reference sequence). V was shortened by 7 bases and J by 4 bases, with 17 bases between the two germline ends. This CDR3 has 14 residues.

This clonotype has ten or more counts. V gene TRBV7-9 combines with J gene TRBJ2-7; 8 positions agree with TRBD1. The V and J ends lost 5 bases and 6 bases, in that order; junction bases with no gene match: 9. Per germline, CDR1 SEHNR and CDR2 FQNEAQ (reference sequence). This CDR3 spans 14 amino acids. The CDR3 region is CASSRQGYGGEQYF. The CDR3 DNA reads as TGTGCCAGCAGCCGACAGGGGTATGGTGGCGAGCAGTACTTC.

As for this clonotype: The germline gene is not matched at one end of the junction; a read error may be the cause. The V and J genes are TRBV20-1 and TRBJ2-3; tentatively, D is TRBD2 (5 bases). The CDR3 length is 20 residues. Germline assignment: CDR1 DFQATT and CDR2 SNEGSKA (reference sequence). In nucleotides, the CDR3 is TGCGGTGCAATAAGCCCAGATTGGACGAGCGGACCGAGGGAATTGGATACGCAGTATTTT. It is translated as CGAISPDWTSGPRELDTQYF.

This clonotype has at least ten counts. This chain uses TRBV2 with TRBJ1-5, with no clear D. Between the trimmed V and J ends, which lost 6 bases and 9 bases, there was a span of 18 bases. Germline CDR1 reads SNHLY; CDR2 reads FYNNEI. The CDR3 runs 14 residues. The CDR3 loop is CASRPDLLGGPQHF. CDR3 coding DNA: TGTGCCAGCAGACCGGACCTCCTCGGCGGGCCCCAGCATTTT.

V usage is TRBV11-2 and J usage is TRBJ2-3; D tentatively reads TRBD1 or TRBD2 (5 bases each). The CDR3 is 17 residues long. The germline V gene has CDR1 SGHAT and CDR2 FQNNGV. Trimming stripped 5 bases from V and 2 bases from J, with 20 bases between. CDR3 protein: CASSPWGPTKITDTQYF. In nucleotides, the CDR3 is TGTGCCAGCAGCCCTTGGGGACCCACGAAGATCACAGATACGCAGTATTTT. Full variable domain (missing parts from reference TRBV11-2 and TRBJ2-3): EAGVAQSPRYKIIEKRQSVAFWCNPISGHATLYWYQQILGQGPKLLIQFQNNGVVDDSQLPKDRFSAERLKGVDSTLKIQPAKLEDSAVYLCASSPWGPTKITDTQYFGPGTRLTVL.